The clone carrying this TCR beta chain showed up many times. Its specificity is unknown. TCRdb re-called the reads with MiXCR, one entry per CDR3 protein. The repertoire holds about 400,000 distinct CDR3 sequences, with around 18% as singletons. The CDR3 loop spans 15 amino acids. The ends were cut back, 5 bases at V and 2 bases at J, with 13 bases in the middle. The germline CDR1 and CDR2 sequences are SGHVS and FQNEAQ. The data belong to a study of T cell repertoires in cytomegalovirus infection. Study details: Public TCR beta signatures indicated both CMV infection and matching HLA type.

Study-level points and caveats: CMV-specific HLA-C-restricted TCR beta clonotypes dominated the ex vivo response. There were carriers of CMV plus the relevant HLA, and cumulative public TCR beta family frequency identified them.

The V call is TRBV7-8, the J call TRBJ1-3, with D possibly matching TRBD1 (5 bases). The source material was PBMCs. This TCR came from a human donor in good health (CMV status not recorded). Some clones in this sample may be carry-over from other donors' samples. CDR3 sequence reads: CASSPRGRAGNTIYF. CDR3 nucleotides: TGTGCCAGCAGCCCTAGGGGCAGGGCTGGAAACACCATATATTTT.